Below are 24 T cell receptor beta chains sequenced from a single sample in a study of T cell repertoires in aging, cancer and after chemotherapy. Peripheral blood genomic DNA, not sorted cells or RNA, was the template. TRB rearrangements spanning V, D and J were amplified using mixed TRB-A/B primers. TCRdb used MiXCR to reprocess the multiplex PCR reads, holding one entry per CDR3 protein. The sample carries 2,300 or so distinct CDR3 sequences, about 25% recorded once. The specimen was blood. The receptors derive from a human donor with a solid tumor.

The rearrangement uses TRBV6-5 and TRBJ1-5; D may be TRBD1 (5 bases). CDR1 MNHEY and CDR2 SVGAGI come from the germline V gene. The CDR3 consists of 15 residues. Trimming cost V 0 bases and J 6 bases, with 12 bases left between them. CDR3 nucleotide sequence: TGTGCCAGCAGTTACTCTTCCAAGGGGATTCAGCCCCAGCATTTT. Protein product: CASSYSSKGIQPQHF.

This clonotype was recorded a few times. The J gene is TRBJ2-2, the V gene TRBV18; 7 bases align to TRBD1. After removal of 3 bases from V and 5 bases from J, the junction contained 9 bases not matched to a gene. The germline V gene has CDR1 KGHSH and CDR2 LQKENI. The CDR3 contains 16 residues. This chain's CDR3 is CASSPQTGIRTGELFF. DNA for the CDR3: TGTGCCAGCTCACCTCAGACAGGGATTCGGACCGGGGAGCTGTTTTTT.

The chain couples TRBV18 to TRBJ2-4; 8 nucleotides agree with TRBD2. Losses at the gene ends were 3 bases for V and 3 bases for J; bases not matched to a gene: 7. CDR3 size: 16 residues. Germline assignment: CDR1 KGHSH and CDR2 LQKENI. The CDR3 DNA reads TGTGCCAGCTCACCCGGGACTAGGTCAAGCAAAAACATTCAGTACTTC. It specifies CASSPGTRSSKNIQYF. Full variable domain (rest looked up from reference TRBV18 and TRBJ2-4): NAGVMQNPRHLVRRRGQEARLRCSPMKGHSHVYWYRQLPEEGLKFMVYLQKENIIDESGMPKERFSAEFPKEGPSILRIQQVVRGDSAAYFCASSPGTRSSKNIQYFGAGTRLSVL.

This clonotype ranks as medium-sized. This rearrangement joins TRBV6-5 to TRBJ2-7; 10 bases fit TRBD2. The CDR3 loop spans 13 amino acids. V was clipped by 6 bases and J by 3 bases; unmatched bases: 2. Germline values: CDR1 MNHEY, CDR2 SVGAGI. The CDR3 spells CASRKREGYEQYF. CDR3 bases: TGTGCCAGCAGAAAGCGGGAGGGCTACGAGCAGTACTTC.

In its sample, this clonotype was seen a few times. The chain carries TRBV5-4 and TRBJ2-3; the match to TRBD1 covers 9 bases. V shed 0 bases, J shed 4 bases, and the junction held 6 bases outside the gene matches. Germline V gene data show CDR1 as SGHNT and CDR2 as YYREEE (reference sequence). The CDR3 length is 16 residues. CDR3 bases: TGTGCCAGCAGCTTGGGACCGGGACAGGGTGCAGATACGCAGTATTTT. Its protein is CASSLGPGQGADTQYF.

The chain is built from TRBV20-1 and TRBJ1-1, with D perhaps TRBD1 (6 bases). This CDR3 has 14 residues. The V end lost 0 bases, the J end lost 4 bases, and 12 bases lay between the germline ends. Germline V CDR1 and CDR2: DFQATT, SNEGSKA (reference sequence). CDR3 in amino acids: CSARDGGEITEAFF. The CDR3 region has the DNA TGCAGTGCTAGAGACGGGGGCGAAATCACTGAAGCTTTCTTT.

CDR3 sequence: CASSLRSGGGSYEQYF. The CDR3 bases are TGTGCCAGCAGCTTACGCTCCGGGGGAGGGTCCTACGAGCAGTACTTC. This sequence joins TRBV7-2 and TRBJ2-7; 7 bases align to TRBD2. CDR1 and CDR2 (germline): SGHTA, FQGNSA. CDR3 length equals 16 residues. Trimming removed 2 bases from V and 1 base from J; junction bases left unmatched: 8.

The chain combines TRBV5-1 with TRBJ2-5; D not resolved. This CDR3 has 13 amino acids. The ends were cut back, 2 bases at V and 2 bases at J, with 7 bases in the middle. Germline CDR1 is SGHRS and CDR2 is YFSETQ. In DNA, the CDR3 is TGCGCCAGCAGCTTCGGGCTGCAAGAGACCCAGTACTTC. Residues: CASSFGLQETQYF.

The V and J genes are TRBV12-5 and TRBJ2-4, with TRBD2 matching over 9 bases. Germline-derived CDR1 and CDR2 are LGHNT and FRNRAP. The CDR3 consists of 15 residues. In DNA, the CDR3 is TGTGCCCCCGGCTGGGCTAGCGGGAACAAAAACATTCAGTACTTC. It encodes CAPGWASGNKNIQYF.

On this clonotype: This could be a read error, since a much larger clone is one nucleotide away. The CDR3 carries no conserved terminal phenylalanine or tryptophan, so it likely arises from a read error. V usage is TRBV6-1 and J usage is TRBJ1-2; 7 bases line up with TRBD1. The V gene end was trimmed by 5 bases and the J gene end by 3 bases; junction bases not matched to a gene: 12. The CDR3 has 16 amino acids. The germline CDR1 and CDR2 sequences are MNHNS and SASEGT. The CDR3 DNA is TGTGCCAGCAGTACCCGGGGCAGGGGGAAGGACTATGGCTACACCTGC. Translated: CASSTRGRGKDYGYTC.

By share of the sample, this clonotype is large (0.1 to 1%). The chain has TRBV6-5 and TRBJ2-7, with D possibly being TRBD1 or TRBD2 (5 bases each). The V gene's germline CDR1 is MNHEY and CDR2 SVGAGI. Trimming removed 6 bases at V and 6 bases at J, with 15 bases between. This CDR3 contains 13 residues. The CDR3 reads CASSSGTAREQYF. The CDR3 DNA follows: TGTGCCAGCAGCTCCGGGACGGCCCGCGAGCAGTACTTC.

This clonotype counts as large. The chain carries TRBV29-1 and TRBJ1-4; D call uncertain. Trimming stripped 4 bases from V and 1 base from J, with 7 bases between. Germline CDR1 SQVTM, CDR2 ANQGSEA. The CDR3 contains 13 residues. The CDR3: CSVGERTNEKLFF. The CDR3 DNA sequence: TGCAGCGTTGGAGAGAGAACTAATGAAAAACTGTTTTTT.

This clonotype is medium-sized in the sample. This rearrangement joins TRBV6-5 to TRBJ1-1; D may be TRBD1 (6 bases). Germline loops: CDR1 MNHEY, CDR2 SVGAGI. Trimming took off 0 bases at V and 0 bases at J, with 8 bases between the two ends. CDR3 length equals 15 residues. In DNA form, the CDR3 reads TGTGCCAGCAGTTACTCAGGACAGCTGAACACTGAAGCTTTCTTT. This gives the protein CASSYSGQLNTEAFF.

The rearrangement links TRBV28 to TRBJ1-4; D gene ambiguous. Germline V gene data show CDR1 as MDHEN and CDR2 as SYDVKM. There are 14 residues in the CDR3. Trimming left V 7 bases short and J 3 bases short, with 12 bases between. CDR3 nucleotides: TGTGCCAGCAAGATCGGCGGGGCTAATGAAAAACTGTTTTTT. Protein sequence: CASKIGGANEKLFF.

This clonotype is judged large. V is TRBV6-4 and J is TRBJ2-1; D is possibly TRBD2 (6 bases). Trimming stripped 0 bases from V and 10 bases from J, with 10 bases between. This CDR3 is 13 amino acids long. In germline, CDR1 is MRHNA, CDR2 SNTAGT. In DNA form, the CDR3 reads TGTGCCAGCAGTGACTCGACGGCGGGGGAGCAGTTCTTC. Its protein is CASSDSTAGEQFF.

There are a few counts of this clonotype. The chain is built from TRBV27 and TRBJ2-1; TRBD2 matches at 8 bases. There are 16 residues in the CDR3. Looked up from germline, CDR1 is MNHEY and CDR2 is SMNVEV (reference sequence). Trimming removed 5 bases from V and 0 bases from J; junction bases left unmatched: 6. In DNA, the CDR3 is TGTGCCAGCAGTCCACTAGCGGACACCTCCTACAATGAGCAGTTCTTC. Translation gives CASSPLADTSYNEQFF.

The rearrangement uses TRBV7-2 and TRBJ1-1, with D possibly matching TRBD1 (6 bases). Germline lookup yields CDR1 SGHTA and CDR2 FQGNSA. V was shortened by 4 bases and J by 1 base, with 16 bases between the two germline ends. The CDR3 extends over 16 amino acids. CDR3 bases: TGTGCCAGCAGCTCGTCCCGGGGGGCCCCGAACACTGAAGCTTTCTTT. Protein product: CASSSSRGAPNTEAFF.

This clonotype was counted between two and nine times. The J gene is TRBJ2-7, the V gene TRBV24-1; D unclear. V was pared by 2 bases and J by 7 bases, with 11 bases between. The CDR3 spans 13 residues. Per the germline V gene, CDR1 is KGHDR and CDR2 is SFDVKD. CDR3 nucleotide sequence: TGTGCCACCAGTGATTCTACGGCGCGGGAGCAGTACTTC. Protein product: CATSDSTAREQYF.

Note on this clonotype: A read error may be the cause here, since a much bigger clone is one base away. The genes are TRBV20-1 and TRBJ1-2; D gene uncertain. V was cut by 4 bases and J by 0 bases, with 9 bases left in between. Germline CDR1 DFQATT, CDR2 SNEGSKA (reference sequence). This CDR3 is 13 amino acids long. CDR3 loop: CSAKPGANYGYTF. The DNA of the CDR3 is TGCAGTGCTAAACCAGGAGCTAACTATGGCTACACCTTC.

The rearrangement uses TRBV27 and TRBJ2-1; 11 bases match TRBD1. Trimming took 6 bases from V and 9 from J; bases not matched to a gene: 7. Germline CDR1 is MNHEY and CDR2 is SMNVEV (reference sequence). The CDR3 length is 14 residues. The DNA for the CDR3 is TGTGCCAGCAGAGGGACAGGGGGGATCAGTGAGCAGTTCTTC. Its protein is CASRGTGGISEQFF.

This clonotype is medium-sized by share. V gene TRBV19 combines with J gene TRBJ1-2, with a possible D match to TRBD1 (5 bases). Per the germline V gene, CDR1 is LNHDA and CDR2 is SQIVND (reference sequence). The CDR3 has 17 residues. The V end was cut by 3 bases, the J end by 1 base, with 18 bases between. CDR3 protein: CASSMIGSERGNYGYTF. The CDR3 coding sequence is TGTGCCAGTAGTATGATTGGGTCCGAGAGGGGTAACTATGGCTACACCTTC.

The rearrangement links TRBV28 to TRBJ2-3; 11 nucleotides match TRBD1. Germline CDR1 MDHEN, CDR2 SYDVKM. V lost 6 bases to trimming and J lost 5 bases; unmatched junction nucleotides: 7. This CDR3 has 15 residues. The CDR3 nucleotides are TGTGCCAGCAGGGGGACAGGGGGTATCAAAGATACGCAGTATTTT. Residues: CASRGTGGIKDTQYF.

The genes are TRBV20-1 and TRBJ2-7; 9 bases are a match to TRBD2. The V segment lost 4 bases and the J segment 3 bases; nucleotides outside the gene matches: 1. The CDR3 has 12 residues. Germline V lookup: CDR1 DFQATT, CDR2 SNEGSKA (reference sequence). CDR3 region: CSANSGSYEQYF. DNA of the CDR3: TGCAGTGCTAATAGCGGGAGCTACGAGCAGTACTTC.

J is TRBJ2-3 and V is TRBV20-1; 14 nucleotides align to TRBD2. This CDR3 contains 16 residues. Trimming cost V 5 bases and J 2 bases; bases outside gene matches: 6. Germline CDR1 reads DFQATT; CDR2 reads SNEGSKA (reference sequence). This CDR3 reads CSAPRLAGGFTDTQYF. The CDR3 nucleotides read TGCAGTGCTCCAAGACTAGCGGGGGGGTTCACAGATACGCAGTATTTT.